This T cell receptor (beta chain) was observed in a study of T cells in Graves' hyperthyroidism and ophthalmopathy. The study's findings and limits: In the analysis, a 13 V-J model separated ophthalmopathy from stable hyperthyroidism.

Patients counted as stable if ophthalmopathy did not develop within 18 months. Germline V CDR1 and CDR2: SGHTA, FQGNSA. The CDR3 contains 15 residues. RNA transcripts provided the source from which TCR beta CDR3 regions were amplified. Researchers ran a first-round RT-PCR on the TCR CDR3 using the HTBI primer set. TCRdb fed the multiplex PCR reads into MiXCR, producing one record per CDR3 protein. The sample lists approximately 520,000 distinct CDR3 sequences, less than 25% seen once, with around 27% in the top ten. This clonotype has only a few counts. Its target is unknown. The junction and the germline gene differ at one end; a read error may be behind it.

The source of this sequence is a man between 18 and 35 years old with Graves' hyperthyroidism. The specimen sequenced was blood. The rearrangement joins TRBV7-2 to TRBJ2-1, with a possible D match to TRBD1 (6 bases). CDR3 nucleotide sequence: TGTGCCAGCAGCCTACAACCGGGACAACGGAATGAGAAGTTCTTC. Protein: CASSLQPGQRNEKFF.